This T cell receptor beta chain was sequenced during a study of cytomegalovirus exposure and HLA in healthy donors (TCRdb year 2017). About the study as a whole: An earlier analysis of about 560 of the donors reported approximately 260 Gb of sequence data and some 110 million unique TCR beta sequences obtained from 180 million or so T cells. To predict cytomegalovirus infection status, the study brought together high-throughput TCR immunosequencing, statistical association of individual TCRs with disease status, and machine learning. The number of donors typed differed by locus, with roughly 629-640 for A, B, C, DRB1 and DQB1, 522 for DQA1, 606 for DPA1, and 400 to 490 for DPB1. A later genetic analysis used genome-wide SNP genotypes for 398 of the 666 donors, treating that subset as a discovery cohort. A later analysis re-analyzed previously published TCR beta repertoires from 666 donors and added high-resolution HLA genotyping to study TCR occurrence patterns. Along with the approximately 620-subject first cohort, a separate validation cohort of about 110 different subjects was used. About 5 DR-DQ haplotypes were handled as single units for association and clustering, since linkage in the cohort was strong. Among 300 to 500 genotyped donors of the cohort, an average of about 240,000 unique TCR beta nucleotide sequences was sequenced per donor, of which about 18% were non-productive. Rather than drawing on any new phenotypic data, the later analysis identified candidate immune exposures from TCR beta sequences and the way those sequences occurred across donors. The study used immunosequencing to profile the T cell repertoires of around 600 subjects and linked those repertoires to cytomegalovirus serostatus. An earlier analysis of 587 of the donors used high-throughput TCR beta sequencing to judge whether each TCR beta V gene segment behaved as functional or pseudogenic. An early release that covered some 640 HLA-typed donors contained approximately 300 gigabases of sequencing data and approximately 85 million unique TCR sequences. Among the roughly 400 genotyped donors, 81% belonged to the genetic ancestry cluster associated with self-reported Caucasian donors. All discovery cohort repertoires had been generated on a single sequencing platform. The aim of the study was to test whether cataloging public T cell receptors could identify signatures of past pathogen exposure. Donor age, sex, ethnicity and CMV serostatus were compiled together with the repertoire data. HLA typing covered class I and class II loci at four-digit resolution. The study at large found these results: The only immune exposure information available for the cohort was CMV serostatus. The study gave a list of about 170 TCR beta chains associated with cytomegalovirus. According to a later analysis, TCR association rates differed among HLA loci, with DRB1 alleles showing the most associated TCRs and HLA-C alleles showing the fewest. Because counts were too low, 15 to 20 rarely observed V segments, including chromosome 9 orphons, were excluded from the earlier analysis of around 590 of the donors. Roughly uniform sequencing depth across donors was assumed in presence/absence analyses, although this assumption may not hold. According to the authors, the approach could potentially be generalized to other disease states and immunological phenotypes. The classifier was reported to diagnose cytomegalovirus status with high specificity and sensitivity in both the original and validation cohorts. Because HLA typing was unavailable for some donors at each locus, only the typed subset was used in association tests. A few of the identified cytomegalovirus-associated TCR beta chains were confirmed in vitro to be specific for cytomegalovirus antigens. This cohort had only TCR beta chains sequenced, and the lack of alpha or paired-chain data limited which features could be detected. The sequencing pipeline was judged likely to have produced a cluster of highly shared sequence variants as a technical artifact. An association between a missense DCLRE1C variant and V-gene and J-gene trimming of TCR beta chains was found in a later genetic analysis and replicated in an independent cohort. Most TCR sequences were observed very rarely across donors, whereas some public TCRs were present in many individuals. A further reported finding was that TCR beta sequences accurately predicted the HLA-A and HLA-B alleles for most subjects in the first cohort. In a later analysis, several top co-occurrence clusters were reported to appear linked to parvovirus B19, influenza, CMV and Epstein-Barr virus. A later genetic analysis reported fewer N-insertions in productive TCRs among donors in an Asian-associated ancestry cluster than the roughly 690-donor mean. In a later analysis, most CMV-associated TCR beta chains were found to appear HLA-restricted, with HLA associations seemingly driven largely by CMV exposure. In a later analysis, HLA-associated TCR beta chains were found to be more clonally expanded and to have lower generation probabilities than equally common non-associated chains. Correlated functional status among segregating V segments might be attributable to linkage disequilibrium, but an unknown experimental factor could not be ruled out. When HLA alleles, especially DR and DQ, strongly co-occurred, TCR associations were difficult to assign to individual alleles. Because the 87-base-pair reads could not distinguish some IMGT-functional V segments, including TRBV6-2 and TRBV6-3, those segments were excluded. At a false discovery rate of 0.05, a later analysis linked under 20,000 TCR beta sequences to specific HLA alleles. In an earlier analysis of some 500 of the donors, most TCR beta V segments appeared in productive rearrangements about 90% or about 30% of the time, broadly matching IMGT annotations.

The cohort consisted of fewer than 700 healthy bone marrow donors. All cohort members were sampled while nominally healthy, although unrecorded immune exposures were likely present. The donor was CMV seropositive and belonged to the group of 250 to 350 seropositive cohort members. A peripheral blood sample was collected from each donor, and TCR beta sequencing was performed on peripheral blood mononuclear cells. Genomic DNA was extracted from the blood cell samples with the Qiagen DNeasy Blood Extraction Kit. The receptor library was made with the immunoSEQ multiplex PCR assay. For the multiplex PCR, a mixture combining 60 forward primers for TCR Vbeta segments and 13 reverse primers for TCR Jbeta segments was used. The CDR3 region of rearranged TCR beta genes was amplified from genomic DNA by a multiplex PCR assay. The Illumina HiSeq System was used to sequence the amplified TCR beta libraries as 87-base-pair reads. The published analysis was carried out like this. Across the 640 or so repertoires, a later analysis counted 80 million or so unique TCR beta chains, 9.5 million to 13 million of which were shared by at least two donors. Raw reads were error-corrected and collapsed into unique sequences by a nearest-neighbor algorithm in which closely related sequences were merged to remove PCR and sequencing errors. Alignment of CDR3 sequences to IMGT reference sequences was used to assign V, D and J gene segments. For a sequence to be retained, a match of at least six nucleotides was required to both a V gene segment and a J gene segment. Rearrangements were classified as productive when the CDR3 lacked stop codons and remained in frame with V and J, and all other rearrangements were classified as non-productive. Following IMGT convention, CDR3 was defined as the stretch from the second conserved V-encoded cysteine to the conserved J-encoded phenylalanine. The earlier analysis of some 600 of the donors excluded sequences that lacked an unambiguous match to a single V gene segment. An earlier analysis of a few hundred of the donors called V segments functional above 56.7% productive rearrangements and segregating when the between-donor standard deviation exceeded 5%. A statistical classification framework was built for diagnosing cytomegalovirus status from the catalog of TCR beta chain sequences. In a later analysis, TCR nucleotide sequences were compared against IMGT/GENE-DB human TR gene sequences so that V and J genes could be assigned. The TCRdist pipeline was used in a later analysis to assign CDR3 sequences and most-parsimonious VDJ recombination scenarios. In a later analysis, each TCR beta chain was defined by its CDR3 amino acid sequence together with its V-gene family, and reads lacking a unique V-gene family were excluded. In a later analysis, a few hundred highly shared, low-generation-probability nucleotide sequences were removed to address suspected cross-contamination and a sequencing artifact. In a later analysis, a clonal expansion index for each public chain was calculated from normalized within-repertoire ranks of inferred template counts. In a later analysis, generation probabilities were computed with a VDJ recombination model fitted to out-of-frame rearrangements, and the resulting probabilities were checked against IGoR. Hypergeometric tests were used in a later analysis to score TCR-TCR, TCR-HLA and TCR-CMV co-occurrence, with a repertoire-size bias correction applied to the TCR pairs. A later analysis estimated false discovery rates by permuting HLA or CMV assignments 20 times. A later analysis grouped co-occurring TCRs with DBSCAN, adding TCRdist sequence similarity when clustering within HLA-allele-positive subsets. Repertoires with fewer than 30,000 or more than 120,000 public chains, plus five repertoires with anomalous nucleotide sharing, were excluded from co-occurrence clustering. In its TCRdb copy, this immuneACCESS table keeps in-frame sequences only and misses some clones. Where compared with another copy, unresolved V genes explain less than half of these, and the others have no known cause. The D gene and trimming were derived from the DNA, and the V and J assignments and clone size from that table. The sample table lists about 120,000 clones, 55% to 65% of them with a count of one. The top ten hold roughly 10% of the sample.

Worth noting for this clone: Its antigen remains undetermined. It has no much larger one-base neighbor in the sample; base qualities were not kept.

The germline V gene encodes CDR1 LGHNA and CDR2 YSLEER. Counted from cysteine to phenylalanine, this CDR3 has 17 amino acids. Just the 51-base CDR3 DNA is kept, in frame starting at base 1. At the junction V is shortened by 1 base and J by 0 bases, with 13 bases in between. Sequenced input: PBMCs. The chain was built from TRBV4-3 and TRBJ2-1, with the D gene uncertain. This clonotype was obtained from a woman aged 40 to 50 in good health and CMV-seropositive. The nucleotide sequence reads as follows: TGCGCCAGCAGCCAAGGCGAAGCTCCTGACTCCTACAATGAGCAGTTCTTC. Its protein reads: CASSQGEAPDSYNEQFF.